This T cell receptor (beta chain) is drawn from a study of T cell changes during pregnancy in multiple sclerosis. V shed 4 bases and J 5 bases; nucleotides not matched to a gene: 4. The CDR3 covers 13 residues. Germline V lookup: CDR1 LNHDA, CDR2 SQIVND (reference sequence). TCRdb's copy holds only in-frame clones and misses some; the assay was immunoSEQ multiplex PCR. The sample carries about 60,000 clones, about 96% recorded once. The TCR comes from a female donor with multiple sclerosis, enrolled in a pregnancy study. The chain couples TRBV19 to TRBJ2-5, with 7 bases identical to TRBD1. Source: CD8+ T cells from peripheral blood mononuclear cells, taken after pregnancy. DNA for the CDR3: TGTGCCAGTAGTACAGGGGGTCGGGAGACCCAGTACTTC. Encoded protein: CASSTGGRETQYF. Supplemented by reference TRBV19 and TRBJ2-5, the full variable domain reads DGGITQSPKYLFRKEGQNVTLSCEQNLNHDAMYWYRQDPGQGLRLIYYSQIVNDFQKGDIAEGYSVSREKKESFPLTVTSAQKNPTAFYLCASSTGGRETQYFGPGTRLLVL.